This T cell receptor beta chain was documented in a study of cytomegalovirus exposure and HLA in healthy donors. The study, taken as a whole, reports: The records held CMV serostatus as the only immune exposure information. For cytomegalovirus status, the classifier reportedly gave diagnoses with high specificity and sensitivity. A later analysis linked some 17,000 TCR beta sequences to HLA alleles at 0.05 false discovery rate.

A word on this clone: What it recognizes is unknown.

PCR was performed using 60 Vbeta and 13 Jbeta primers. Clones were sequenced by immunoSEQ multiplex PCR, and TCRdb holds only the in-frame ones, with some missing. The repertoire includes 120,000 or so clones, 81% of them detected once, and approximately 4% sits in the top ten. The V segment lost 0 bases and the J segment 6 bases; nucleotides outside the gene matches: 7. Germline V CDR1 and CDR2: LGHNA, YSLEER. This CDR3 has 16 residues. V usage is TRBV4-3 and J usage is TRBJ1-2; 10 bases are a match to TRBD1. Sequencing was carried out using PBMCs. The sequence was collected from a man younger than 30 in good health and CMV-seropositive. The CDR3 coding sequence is TGCGCCAGCAGCCAAGAAGACAGGGGGCGATATGATGGCTACACCTTC. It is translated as CASSQEDRGRYDGYTF.